What follows is one TCR beta chain and its context. TCRdb's table, derived via immunoSEQ multiplex PCR, lists solely in-frame clones and lacks some. The sample shows under 55,000 clones, about 90% of them seen only once. The ends were cut back, 7 bases at V and 5 bases at J, with 14 bases in the middle. The CDR3 has 13 residues. Germline CDR1 ENHRY, CDR2 SYGVKD. The sample belongs to a study of T cell changes during pregnancy in multiple sclerosis. The specimen comprised CD8+ T cells from peripheral blood mononuclear cells, sampled after pregnancy. This chain links TRBV10-3 with TRBJ2-5, with D perhaps matching TRBD2 (5 bases). This receptor was obtained from a female donor with multiple sclerosis, enrolled in a pregnancy study. The CDR3 loop is CAITADPGETQYF. In DNA, the CDR3 is TGTGCCATCACCGCGGACCCGGGGGAGACCCAGTACTTC.